What follows describes a single T cell receptor beta chain. Its specificity is unknown. This record belongs to a study of regulatory T cells in long-lasting Graves disease. The study, taken as a whole, reports: With some 2,800 shared public clonotypes, persistent patients exceeded new patients, who shared over 950. Segments TRBV28, TRBJ1-2 and TRBJ2-5 showed preferential usage in persistent disease.

Assembly of TCR beta libraries relied on iRepertoire HTBI primers together with Arm-PCR of CDR3 regions. TCRdb re-called the multiplex PCR reads through MiXCR, storing one row per CDR3 protein. Among fewer than 450,000 distinct CDR3 sequences, around 21% were seen once, and the ten largest hold less than 25%. The CDR3 consists of 12 residues. The V end was cut by 4 bases, the J end by 10 bases, with 13 bases between. CDR1 and CDR2 (germline): SEHNR, FQNEAQ (reference sequence). This sample's time point: persistent/refractory GD, antithyroid drugs over 5 years with positive TRAb. The TCR library was prepared using RNA isolated from PBMCs. Patients hailed from an endocrinology department in Xi'an, China.

The gene calls are TRBV7-9 and TRBJ1-2, with D uncertain. The sequence came from a female donor with Graves disease. Here the sequenced sample was peripheral blood mononuclear cells (PBMCs), taken when the disease was refractory, from a patient treated with antithyroid drugs. This chain's CDR3 is CASSSQELTYTF. In nucleotides, the CDR3 is TGTGCCAGCAGCTCCCAAGAATTGACCTACACCTTC.